The 32 T cell receptor beta chains presented below share a single source sample, sequenced in a study of molecular identifiers for immune sequencing clone quantification. TCRdb fed the PCR reads into MiXCR, producing one record per CDR3 protein. The table has more than 300,000 distinct CDR3 sequences, 20% to 25% seen once. Sample: naive CD8+ T cells from blood, with Jurkat cell RNA spiked in. Subset denoted: FACS-sorted CD8+CD4-CCR7+CD45RA+ naive T cells. The source is a human donor in good health. Some libraries in this study had Jurkat cell RNA spiked in.

In this sample, this clonotype turned up many times. CDR3 DNA sequence: TGCGCCAGCAGCCAAGATCGGGCTCTGGACACTGAAGCTTTCTTT. Translating gives CASSQDRALDTEAFF. V usage is TRBV4-3 and J usage is TRBJ1-1; D remains unclear. The germline gives CDR1 LGHNA, CDR2 YSLEER. CDR3 length equals 15 residues. V was shortened by 0 bases and J by 3 bases, with 11 bases between the two germline ends.

This clonotype was recorded at least ten times. The V call is TRBV20-1, the J call TRBJ2-7; possibly TRBD2 for D (5 bases). The V end lost 0 bases, the J end lost 0 bases, and 15 bases lay between the germline ends. This CDR3 comprises 16 residues. Germline lookup yields CDR1 DFQATT and CDR2 SNEGSKA (reference sequence). The chain's CDR3 is CSARDLFSDHSYEQYF. The DNA of the CDR3 is TGCAGTGCTAGAGATCTCTTTAGCGACCACTCCTACGAGCAGTACTTC.

The chain recombines TRBV13 with TRBJ1-1; TRBD1 might be the D (5 bases). The germline V and J ends were trimmed by 5 bases and 3 bases, with 16 bases remaining between them. The CDR3 is 15 amino acids. Germline V lookup: CDR1 PRHDT, CDR2 FYEKMQ (reference sequence). CDR3 loop: CASSPKPPGDTEAFF. The CDR3 DNA sequence: TGTGCCAGCAGCCCTAAGCCACCGGGGGACACTGAAGCTTTCTTT.

This clonotype was seen repeatedly, ten times or more. The rearrangement links TRBV20-1 to TRBJ1-1; 10 nucleotides agree with TRBD1. Looked up from germline, CDR1 is DFQATT and CDR2 is SNEGSKA (reference sequence). The CDR3 loop spans 14 amino acids. V lost 8 bases, J lost 3 bases, and 9 bases stayed unmatched. CDR3 residues: CSTPVGTGDTEAFF. In nucleotides, the CDR3 is TGCAGTACTCCCGTGGGGACAGGGGACACTGAAGCTTTCTTT.

The table lists this clonotype with a few counts. CDR3 in DNA: TGTGCCAGCAGTCCCCGGAGGAGTGCTGGCGATACGCAGTATTTT. Protein: CASSPRRSAGDTQYF. V usage is TRBV6-2 or TRBV6-3 and J usage is TRBJ2-3; tentative D call: TRBD2 (5 bases). V lost 5 bases and J lost 6, with 18 bases in between. The CDR3 spans 15 residues. In germline, CDR1 is MNHEY, CDR2 SVGEGT.

This clonotype came up a few times. This rearrangement joins TRBV6-1 to TRBJ2-7; no clear D. V was clipped by 3 bases and J by 3 bases, with 18 bases between them. Germline-derived CDR1 and CDR2 are MNHNS and SASEGT. The CDR3 runs 16 residues. This CDR3 is CASSDDVYPPNYEQYF. The CDR3 nucleotides read TGTGCCAGCAGTGACGACGTTTATCCCCCGAACTACGAGCAGTACTTC.

This clonotype was picked up many times. The V and J genes are TRBV6-6 and TRBJ2-3; no firm D call. CDR3 length: 13 amino acids. Per the germline V gene, CDR1 is MNHNY and CDR2 is SVGAGI (reference sequence). Trimming took 6 bases from V and 2 from J, leaving 9 bases between them. CDR3 DNA sequence: TGTGCCAGCAGCGAAGACCTCACAGATACGCAGTATTTT. Translating it yields CASSEDLTDTQYF.

This clonotype was seen ten or more times. The chain is built from TRBV7-9 and TRBJ2-7, with no clear D. The CDR3 is 12 residues long. Trimming took off 4 bases at V and 3 bases at J, with 7 bases between the two ends. CDR1 SEHNR and CDR2 FQNEAQ come from the germline V gene (reference sequence). CDR3 amino acids: CASSSVGYEQYF. The CDR3 region has the DNA TGTGCCAGCAGCTCAGTCGGCTACGAGCAGTACTTC.

This clonotype has more than one count but fewer than ten. The genes are TRBV7-9 and TRBJ2-7, with 7 bases aligning to TRBD1. Germline CDR1 and CDR2: SEHNR and FQNEAQ (reference sequence). This CDR3 contains 15 residues. The V segment lost 9 bases and the J segment 4 bases; nucleotides outside the gene matches: 15. DNA of the CDR3: TGTGCCAGTCAGCTTGGGTCGGGACAGTTGTACGAGCAGTACTTC. As protein: CASQLGSGQLYEQYF.

The sample holds a few counts of this clonotype. The chain links TRBV5-5 to TRBJ2-2; D remains unclear. With 0 bases removed from V and 3 bases from J, the gap between germline ends came to 9 bases. Per the germline V gene, CDR1 is SGHKS and CDR2 is YYEKEE (reference sequence). The CDR3 sequence is 15 residues long. CDR3 protein: CASSLGVLDTGELFF. Here the CDR3 DNA reads TGTGCCAGCAGCTTGGGGGTTCTGGACACCGGGGAGCTGTTTTTT.

In its sample, this clonotype was seen many times. The J gene is TRBJ1-1, the V gene TRBV10-3, with D possibly TRBD1 on 5 matching bases. The germline V and J ends were trimmed by 0 bases and 8 bases, with 13 bases remaining between them. This CDR3 has 14 amino acids. Per germline, CDR1 ENHRY and CDR2 SYGVKD. CDR3 sequence: CAISESSGDGEAFF. The DNA of the CDR3 is TGTGCCATCAGTGAGTCGAGCGGGGACGGAGAAGCTTTCTTT.

V and J are TRBV19 and TRBJ2-2; D may be TRBD1 (6 bases). Trimming took 1 base from V and 4 from J, leaving 13 bases between them. The CDR3 sequence is 16 residues long. In germline, CDR1 is LNHDA, CDR2 SQIVND (reference sequence). CDR3 in DNA: TGTGCCAGTAGTATAGTGGCAGGGGTGGGCACCGGGGAGCTGTTTTTT. The encoded protein is CASSIVAGVGTGELFF. The full variable domain, rest sourced from reference TRBV19 and TRBJ2-2, is DGGITQSPKYLFRKEGQNVTLSCEQNLNHDAMYWYRQDPGQGLRLIYYSQIVNDFQKGDIAEGYSVSREKKESFPLTVTSAQKNPTAFYLCASSIVAGVGTGELFFGEGSRLTVL.

At least ten counts were recorded for this clonotype. V gene TRBV4-1 combines with J gene TRBJ1-4; D gene ambiguous. This CDR3 contains 15 residues. Deletions cut 3 bases from V and 0 bases from J, with 8 bases between. The germline gives CDR1 MGHRA, CDR2 YSYEKL. The CDR3, as DNA: TGCGCCAGCAGCCAGAGAGATGCAACTAATGAAAAACTGTTTTTT. This sequence encodes CASSQRDATNEKLFF.

This clonotype was recorded at least ten times. The gene calls are TRBV9 and TRBJ2-6; perhaps TRBD1 as D (5 bases). The CDR3 covers 17 residues. CDR1 is SGDLS, CDR2 YYNGEE, per germline. Trimming shortened V by 0 bases and J by 1 base, and 11 bases separated the two germline ends. CDR3 in DNA: TGTGCCAGCAGCGTAGACAGGCATGGTTCTGGGGCCAACGTCCTGACTTTC. It translates to CASSVDRHGSGANVLTF.

This clonotype showed up just once. This may come from a read error, since a much larger clone is one base off. Lacking the conserved final phenylalanine or tryptophan, this CDR3 likely reflects a read error. The V gene is TRBV5-1, the J gene TRBJ2-7; D not resolved. This CDR3 comprises 14 residues. Deletions cut 0 bases from V and 2 bases from J, with 9 bases between. Germline values: CDR1 SGHRS, CDR2 YFSETQ. The CDR3 spells CASSLEGFTYEQYL. The CDR3 coding sequence is TGCGCCAGCAGCTTGGAGGGATTCACCTACGAGCAGTACCTC.

V usage is TRBV3-1 and J usage is TRBJ1-2; tentatively, D is TRBD1 (6 bases). The germline gives CDR1 LGHDT, CDR2 YNNKEL (reference sequence). With 1 base removed from V and 5 bases from J, the gap between germline ends came to 11 bases. This CDR3 is 14 amino acids long. CDR3 nucleotides: TGTGCCAGCAGCCAAGCGGACAGCCTTTATGGCTACACCTTC. It is translated as CASSQADSLYGYTF.

This clonotype was detected ten times or more. The gene calls are TRBV12-3 or TRBV12-4 and TRBJ2-3, with D possibly matching TRBD2 (5 bases). V dropped 2 bases and J dropped 3 bases, with 12 bases sitting between them. The CDR3 runs 15 residues. The CDR3: CASSLSPRLTDTQYF. The CDR3 region has the DNA TGTGCCAGCAGTTTAAGTCCAAGACTAACAGATACGCAGTATTTT.

The chain links TRBV7-9 to TRBJ2-7; D unclear. Trimming took 3 bases from V and 5 from J, leaving 8 bases between them. CDR3 size: 12 residues. The germline gives CDR1 SEHNR, CDR2 FQNEAQ (reference sequence). The CDR3 sequence is CASSFVPNEQYF. CDR3 DNA: TGTGCCAGCAGCTTCGTGCCAAACGAGCAGTACTTC.

This clonotype has at least ten counts. V is TRBV28 and J is TRBJ1-1; no reliable D call. Germline CDR1 is MDHEN and CDR2 is SYDVKM. V lost 6 bases to trimming and J lost 5 bases, with 16 bases between them. This CDR3 region has 14 residues. The CDR3 bases are TGTGCCAGCAGCCTGAAAATTATGGGAACTGAAGCTTTCTTT. Translated: CASSLKIMGTEAFF.

This clonotype came up many times. J is TRBJ2-1 and V is TRBV11-2, with 13 bases identical to TRBD2. This CDR3 is 12 amino acids long. Germline V CDR1 and CDR2: SGHAT, FQNNGV. Germline trimming cut 10 bases from V and 12 bases from J; bases unmatched to any gene: 6. Here the CDR3 DNA reads TGTGCCACCGGGACTAGCGGGAATCGGCAGTTCTTC. Its protein product is CATGTSGNRQFF.

The sample holds many counts of this clonotype. The chain couples TRBV27 to TRBJ2-7, with TRBD1 identical over 10 bases. The CDR3 spans 14 residues. Germline V gives CDR1 MNHEY, CDR2 SMNVEV (reference sequence). The J segment lost 6 bases and the V segment lost 5 bases, leaving 7 bases of the junction unmatched. CDR3 nucleotides: TGTGCCAGCAGTCCGATGAGGACAGGGGGCGAGCAGTACTTC. Protein product: CASSPMRTGGEQYF.

In its sample, this clonotype was seen many times. The V gene is TRBV7-9, the J gene TRBJ2-7; the D call may be TRBD1 or TRBD2 (5 bases each). The V and J ends lost 5 bases and 6 bases respectively, with 14 bases between them. Germline V gene data show CDR1 as SEHNR and CDR2 as FQNEAQ (reference sequence). The CDR3 has 13 residues. CDR3 sequence (DNA): TGTGCCAGCAGCCAGACTGTGGGGACCGAGCAGTACTTC. It codes for CASSQTVGTEQYF.

This clonotype has at least ten counts. The chain joins TRBV24-1 to TRBJ1-1; possibly TRBD1 for D (5 bases). CDR1 is KGHDR and CDR2 is SFDVKD in the germline V gene. V dropped 8 bases and J dropped 6 bases, with 12 bases sitting between them. This CDR3 has 12 residues. CDR3 residues: CATNSEQAEAFF. The DNA of the CDR3 is TGTGCCACCAACTCGGAACAGGCTGAAGCTTTCTTT.

As concerns this clonotype: A read error may produce the germline difference seen at one junction end. The CDR3 region has the DNA TGTGCCAGTAGTATAGGCGGGGGGCACACCGGGGAGCTGGTTTTT. Its protein is CASSIGGGHTGELVF. This rearrangement joins TRBV19 to TRBJ2-2, with 8 nucleotides matching TRBD2. Germline-derived CDR1 and CDR2 are LNHDA and SQIVND (reference sequence). The CDR3 spans 15 residues.

With respect to this clonotype: A read error may explain this, as a much larger clone is one base away. The conserved phenylalanine or tryptophan is not found at the CDR3 terminus, so this likely reflects a read error. V usage is TRBV6-8 and J usage is TRBJ2-1, with 12 bases aligning to TRBD2. This CDR3 has 17 residues. Germline CDR1 reads MNHGY; CDR2 reads SAAAGT. Trimming at V came to 4 bases and at J to 8 bases, leaving 12 bases not matched to a gene. The CDR3 loop reads CASSFFCRTSGIHEQFL. CDR3 bases: TGTGCCAGCAGTTTCTTTTGTAGGACTAGCGGGATCCATGAGCAGTTCCTC.

This clonotype was recorded once. A single base separates this from a much larger clone, so it may be a read error. This CDR3 is missing its conserved last phenylalanine or tryptophan, likely due to a read error. The rearrangement uses TRBV2 and TRBJ1-1; the D is unclear. V was clipped by 1 base and J by 5 bases, with 14 bases between them. The germline V gene has CDR1 SNHLY and CDR2 FYNNEI. This CDR3 is built from 15 residues. In DNA, the CDR3 is TGTGCCAGCAGTGAAGGGGGTACCCGGAGGACTGAAGCTTTCCTT. This gives the protein CASSEGGTRRTEAFL.

This chain links TRBV9 with TRBJ2-7; 8 bases line up with TRBD2. Germline V gives CDR1 SGDLS, CDR2 YYNGEE. Trimming removed 4 bases from V and 6 bases from J; junction bases left unmatched: 12. This CDR3 is 15 amino acids long. The CDR3 here is CASSPGGGVAREQYF. CDR3 DNA: TGTGCCAGCAGCCCGGGGGGGGGAGTGGCTCGCGAGCAGTACTTC.

The gene calls are TRBV11-2 and TRBJ1-2; tentatively, D is TRBD1 (5 bases). This CDR3 has 17 residues. Deletions cut 4 bases from V and 4 bases from J, with 22 bases between. CDR1 is SGHAT, CDR2 FQNNGV, per germline. CDR3 sequence reads: CASSSPDGSTGGYGYTF. CDR3 DNA: TGTGCCAGCAGCTCACCTGATGGTAGCACGGGGGGCTATGGCTACACCTTC.

Many counts were recorded for this clonotype. The chain links TRBV4-1 to TRBJ2-7, with a possible D match to TRBD1 (5 bases). The CDR3 spans 13 residues. V lost 5 bases to trimming and J lost 2 bases, with 10 bases between them. Germline-derived CDR1 and CDR2 are MGHRA and YSYEKL. In DNA, the CDR3 is TGCGCCAGCAGCTCGGTGACAGCCTACGAGCAGTACTTC. Its translation is CASSSVTAYEQYF.

This clonotype was counted ten times or more. V usage is TRBV5-6 and J usage is TRBJ2-7; the match to TRBD1 covers 9 bases. CDR1 and CDR2 from the germline V gene are SGHDT and YYEEEE. V was clipped by 1 base and J by 2 bases; unmatched bases: 7. The CDR3 has 16 amino acids. DNA of the CDR3: TGTGCCAGCAGCTTGTCCTGGGACAGGGAGGCCTACGAGCAGTACTTC. Translation: CASSLSWDREAYEQYF. The entire variable domain, with the rest obtained from reference TRBV5-6 and TRBJ2-7, is as follows: DAGVTQSPTHLIKTRGQQVTLRCSPKSGHDTVSWYQQALGQGPQFIFQYYEEEERQRGNFPDRFSGHQFPNYSSELNVNALLLGDSALYLCASSLSWDREAYEQYFGPGTRLTVT.

This clonotype appeared many times. V is TRBV7-2 and J is TRBJ2-1; TRBD1 matches 8 bases. CDR3 length equals 14 residues. Germline V gene sequence: CDR1 SGHTA, CDR2 FQGNSA. J gave up 4 bases and V 1 base, and 0 bases lay outside the gene matches. CDR3 bases: TGTGCCAGCAGCTTAGGGACAGGGTACAATGAGCAGTTCTTC. Encoded protein: CASSLGTGYNEQFF. Drawing the rest from reference TRBV7-2 and TRBJ2-1, the complete variable domain is GAGVSQSPSNKVTEKGKDVELRCDPISGHTALYWYRQSLGQGLEFLIYFQGNSAPDKSGLPSDRFSAERTGGSVSTLTIQRTQQEDSAVYLCASSLGTGYNEQFFGPGTRLTVL.

This clonotype was seen many times. V gene TRBV5-1 combines with J gene TRBJ2-7; TRBD1 aligns across 8 bases. The junction had 4 bases not matched to a gene; V was cut back by 0 bases and J by 5 bases. The germline gives CDR1 SGHRS, CDR2 YFSETQ. The CDR3 has 14 amino acids. The CDR3 nucleotides read TGCGCCAGCAGCTTGGTGACAGGGGCCAACGAGCAGTACTTC. Translation gives CASSLVTGANEQYF.